The rows below give T cell receptor beta chains drawn from one sample of a study of beta chain features in type 1 diabetes. Repertoires were generated with immunoSEQ multiplex PCR, while TCRdb's copy carries only in-frame clones and drops some. The repertoire consists of 120,000 or so clones, with 15% to 20% occurring once and the leading ten covering roughly 2.6%. The sample comprised central memory CD4+ T cells from blood. All receptors come from a man between 18 and 29 years old with type 1 diabetes. CDR3s include the opening cysteine and the closing phenylalanine or tryptophan. Each record gives: V gene, clone size, J gene, D gene, CDR3 protein, CDR3 DNA. A D gene is named only where the DNA matches it firmly. Not all rows give a size; the values are once, few, many and, for expanded clones, a class.

V gene: TRBV21-1; clone size: medium-sized; J gene: TRBJ2-4; D gene: NA; CDR3 protein: CAVGWGRDIQYF; CDR3 DNA: TGTGCCGTCGGATGGGGGAGGGACATTCAGTACTTC
V gene: TRBV30; clone size: many; J gene: TRBJ2-2; D gene: NA; CDR3 protein: CAWRVTGELFF; CDR3 DNA: TGTGCCTGGAGGGTGACCGGGGAGCTGTTTTTT
V gene: TRBV6-5; clone size: few; J gene: TRBJ1-2; D gene: TRBD1; CDR3 protein: CASSYSTGGDYGYTF; CDR3 DNA: TGTGCCAGCAGTTACTCCACAGGGGGCGACTATGGCTACACCTTC
V gene: TRBV11-3; clone size: NA; J gene: TRBJ1-1; D gene: NA; CDR3 protein: CASRIWDTEAFF; CDR3 DNA: TGTGCCAGCAGGATTTGGGACACTGAAGCTTTCTTT
V gene: TRBV7-2; clone size: few; J gene: TRBJ2-1; D gene: NA; CDR3 protein: CASSLYGGEQFF; CDR3 DNA: TGTGCCAGCAGCCTTTACGGTGGTGAGCAGTTCTTC
V gene: TRBV7-9; clone size: NA; J gene: TRBJ2-7; D gene: NA; CDR3 protein: CASSSTGEQYF; CDR3 DNA: TGTGCCAGCAGCTCCACGGGGGAGCAGTACTTC
V gene: TRBV7-8; clone size: NA; J gene: TRBJ2-3; D gene: TRBD2; CDR3 protein: CASHELAGAGSTDTQYF; CDR3 DNA: TGTGCCAGCCACGAGCTAGCGGGGGCCGGAAGCACAGATACGCAGTATTTT
V gene: TRBV7-9; clone size: few; J gene: TRBJ1-2; D gene: NA; CDR3 protein: CASSPGLAPNYGYTF; CDR3 DNA: TGTGCCAGCAGCCCCGGCCTGGCCCCCAACTATGGCTACACCTTC
V gene: TRBV21-1; clone size: NA; J gene: TRBJ2-1; D gene: NA; CDR3 protein: CASMGDREADNEQFF; CDR3 DNA: TGTGCCAGCATGGGTGACAGGGAGGCCGACAATGAGCAGTTCTTC
V gene: TRBV7-8; clone size: NA; J gene: TRBJ2-1; D gene: NA; CDR3 protein: CASSSGRATGEQFF; CDR3 DNA: TGTGCCAGCAGCTCCGGCCGGGCTACCGGTGAGCAGTTCTTC
V gene: TRBV7-9; clone size: few; J gene: TRBJ2-7; D gene: NA; CDR3 protein: CASSLPEGYEQYF; CDR3 DNA: TGTGCCAGCAGCTTACCGGAGGGATACGAGCAGTACTTC
V gene: TRBV7-9; clone size: once; J gene: TRBJ1-1; D gene: NA; CDR3 protein: CASSFQGGDTEAFF; CDR3 DNA: TGTGCCAGCAGCTTTCAGGGAGGGGACACTGAAGCTTTCTTT
V gene: TRBV7-6; clone size: many; J gene: TRBJ2-2; D gene: NA; CDR3 protein: CASSLVSGAVGVGELFF; CDR3 DNA: TGTGCCAGCAGCTTAGTATCGGGGGCGGTAGGAGTCGGGGAGCTGTTTTTT
V gene: TRBV29-1; clone size: few; J gene: TRBJ2-1; D gene: TRBD1; CDR3 protein: CSVEDLDRGSYNEQFF; CDR3 DNA: TGCAGCGTTGAAGACTTGGACAGGGGCTCCTACAATGAGCAGTTCTTC
V gene: TRBV19; clone size: few; J gene: TRBJ2-1; D gene: NA; CDR3 protein: CASSIGAYNEQFF; CDR3 DNA: TGTGCCAGTAGTATCGGGGCCTACAATGAGCAGTTCTTC
V gene: TRBV2; clone size: many; J gene: TRBJ2-3; D gene: NA; CDR3 protein: CASPQMSTDTQYF; CDR3 DNA: TGTGCCAGCCCCCAGATGTCCACAGATACGCAGTATTTT
V gene: TRBV28; clone size: many; J gene: TRBJ2-1; D gene: NA; CDR3 protein: CASSFRQRLEQFF; CDR3 DNA: TGTGCCAGCAGTTTCCGACAGCGTCTTGAGCAGTTCTTC
V gene: TRBV30; clone size: few; J gene: TRBJ1-1; D gene: NA; CDR3 protein: CAWSVRGSLEAFF; CDR3 DNA: TGTGCCTGGAGTGTTAGGGGTTCGCTCGAAGCTTTCTTT
V gene: TRBV2; clone size: medium-sized; J gene: TRBJ2-3; D gene: NA; CDR3 protein: CASPHKGVDTQYF; CDR3 DNA: TGTGCCAGCCCCCATAAGGGGGTAGATACGCAGTATTTT
V gene: TRBV7-2; clone size: few; J gene: TRBJ1-5; D gene: TRBD1; CDR3 protein: CASSWTGADQPQHF; CDR3 DNA: TGTGCCAGCAGCTGGACAGGGGCCGATCAGCCCCAGCATTTT
V gene: TRBV6-5; clone size: NA; J gene: TRBJ1-1; D gene: TRBD1; CDR3 protein: CASRWTGGMNTEAFF; CDR3 DNA: TGTGCCAGCAGATGGACAGGGGGTATGAACACTGAAGCTTTCTTT
V gene: TRBV15; clone size: few; J gene: TRBJ2-7; D gene: NA; CDR3 protein: CATSRDLRGYEQYF; CDR3 DNA: TGTGCCACCAGCAGAGATCTGCGCGGCTACGAGCAGTACTTC
V gene: TRBV19; clone size: few; J gene: TRBJ1-1; D gene: NA; CDR3 protein: CASSILLRSRGTEAFF; CDR3 DNA: TGTGCCAGTAGTATTCTCCTTAGGTCCAGAGGCACTGAAGCTTTCTTT
V gene: TRBV15; clone size: NA; J gene: TRBJ1-2; D gene: NA; CDR3 protein: CATSRDGGGNYGYTF; CDR3 DNA: TGTGCCACCAGCAGAGATGGTGGGGGCAACTATGGCTACACCTTC
V gene: TRBV5-1; clone size: few; J gene: TRBJ2-5; D gene: TRBD2; CDR3 protein: CASSSGLAGGLETQYF; CDR3 DNA: TGCGCCAGCAGCTCGGGACTAGCGGGGGGATTGGAGACCCAGTACTTC
V gene: TRBV7-2; clone size: few; J gene: TRBJ2-5; D gene: NA; CDR3 protein: CASSSYRSQSMTQYF; CDR3 DNA: TGTGCCAGCAGCTCCTACAGGTCCCAGAGTATGACCCAGTACTTC
V gene: TRBV5-1; clone size: NA; J gene: TRBJ2-3; D gene: TRBD1; CDR3 protein: CASSPRTGNTDTQYF; CDR3 DNA: TGCGCCAGCAGCCCCCGGACAGGGAACACAGATACGCAGTATTTT
V gene: TRBV6-1; clone size: NA; J gene: TRBJ2-5; D gene: NA; CDR3 protein: CASTRVGGETQYF; CDR3 DNA: TGTGCCAGCACCCGGGTCGGGGGAGAGACCCAGTACTTC
V gene: TRBV4-2; clone size: NA; J gene: TRBJ1-5; D gene: NA; CDR3 protein: CASSQDRQPHQPQHF; CDR3 DNA: TGTGCCAGCAGTCAAGACCGACAGCCCCATCAGCCCCAGCATTTT
V gene: TRBV2; clone size: few; J gene: TRBJ1-2; D gene: TRBD1; CDR3 protein: CASAGQQDGYTF; CDR3 DNA: TGTGCCAGCGCGGGACAGCAGGATGGCTACACCTTC
V gene: TRBV29-1; clone size: few; J gene: TRBJ2-2; D gene: NA; CDR3 protein: CSFEARPTGELFF; CDR3 DNA: TGCAGCTTTGAGGCGAGACCCACCGGGGAGCTGTTTTTT
V gene: TRBV29-1; clone size: many; J gene: TRBJ2-3; D gene: TRBD2; CDR3 protein: CSVGLLAWETNTDTQYF; CDR3 DNA: TGCAGCGTTGGGCTACTAGCGTGGGAGACTAACACAGATACGCAGTATTTT
V gene: TRBV2; clone size: few; J gene: TRBJ2-7; D gene: NA; CDR3 protein: CASSEGGYEQYF; CDR3 DNA: TGTGCCAGCAGTGAAGGGGGATACGAGCAGTACTTC
V gene: TRBV2; clone size: NA; J gene: TRBJ2-1; D gene: TRBD2; CDR3 protein: CASTEQLAGKQFF; CDR3 DNA: TGTGCCAGCACCGAACAACTAGCGGGAAAGCAGTTCTTC
V gene: TRBV7-2; clone size: few; J gene: TRBJ2-7; D gene: NA; CDR3 protein: CASSLGRATYEQYF; CDR3 DNA: TGTGCCAGCAGCTTAGGACGGGCCACCTACGAGCAGTACTTC
V gene: TRBV20-1; clone size: few; J gene: TRBJ2-5; D gene: NA; CDR3 protein: CSARLETQYF; CDR3 DNA: TGCAGTGCTAGATTAGAGACCCAGTACTTC
V gene: TRBV28; clone size: NA; J gene: TRBJ2-5; D gene: TRBD2; CDR3 protein: CASSFLSGGQETQYF; CDR3 DNA: TGTGCCAGCAGTTTTCTTAGCGGGGGCCAAGAGACCCAGTACTTC
V gene: TRBV9; clone size: NA; J gene: TRBJ2-2; D gene: TRBD2; CDR3 protein: CASSVELAGGNGELFF; CDR3 DNA: TGTGCCAGCAGCGTAGAACTAGCGGGAGGGAACGGGGAGCTGTTTTTT
V gene: TRBV7-2; clone size: few; J gene: TRBJ2-2; D gene: TRBD2; CDR3 protein: CASSPPGGGNTGELFF; CDR3 DNA: TGTGCCAGCAGCCCGCCGGGCGGGGGGAACACCGGGGAGCTGTTTTTT
V gene: TRBV18; clone size: NA; J gene: TRBJ2-3; D gene: NA; CDR3 protein: CASSPPSRVGTDTQYF; CDR3 DNA: TGTGCCAGCTCACCACCATCAAGGGTAGGCACAGATACGCAGTATTTT
V gene: TRBV7-2; clone size: many; J gene: TRBJ2-1; D gene: TRBD1; CDR3 protein: CASTDAGTGRGNEQFF; CDR3 DNA: TGTGCCAGCACCGACGCGGGGACAGGGAGAGGCAATGAGCAGTTCTTC
V gene: TRBV14; clone size: NA; J gene: TRBJ1-2; D gene: TRBD1; CDR3 protein: CASSLFTQGSGYTF; CDR3 DNA: TGTGCCAGCAGTCTTTTTACACAGGGGAGTGGCTACACCTTC
V gene: TRBV6-1; clone size: few; J gene: TRBJ2-1; D gene: TRBD1; CDR3 protein: CASKEDRGPEQFF; CDR3 DNA: TGTGCCAGCAAGGAGGACAGGGGCCCAGAGCAGTTCTTC
V gene: TRBV7-2; clone size: NA; J gene: TRBJ2-1; D gene: NA; CDR3 protein: CASSRYLKNEQFF; CDR3 DNA: TGTGCCAGCAGCCGCTACCTTAAGAATGAGCAGTTCTTC
V gene: TRBV15; clone size: NA; J gene: TRBJ1-2; D gene: NA; CDR3 protein: CATSRRTASYVLGSDGYTF; CDR3 DNA: TGTGCCACCAGCAGGCGGACAGCCAGCTACGTCTTGGGTTCTGATGGCTACACCTTC
V gene: TRBV5-6; clone size: NA; J gene: TRBJ1-4; D gene: NA; CDR3 protein: CASSRTGETHEKLFF; CDR3 DNA: TGTGCCAGCAGCCGGACGGGTGAGACTCATGAAAAACTGTTTTTT
V gene: TRBV30; clone size: few; J gene: TRBJ2-1; D gene: NA; CDR3 protein: CAWSTVNEQFF; CDR3 DNA: TGTGCCTGGAGTACCGTGAATGAGCAGTTCTTC
V gene: TRBV5-4; clone size: NA; J gene: TRBJ2-2; D gene: TRBD1; CDR3 protein: CASSRETGMTGELFF; CDR3 DNA: TGTGCCAGCAGCCGAGAGACAGGGATGACCGGGGAGCTGTTTTTT
V gene: TRBV7-9; clone size: few; J gene: TRBJ2-7; D gene: TRBD1; CDR3 protein: CASSLGPGGGDEQYF; CDR3 DNA: TGTGCCAGCAGCTTAGGGCCAGGGGGCGGAGACGAGCAGTACTTC
V gene: TRBV30; clone size: few; J gene: TRBJ2-6; D gene: NA; CDR3 protein: CAWSTYRVVGAGANVLTF; CDR3 DNA: TGTGCCTGGAGTACATACAGGGTTGTTGGGGCTGGGGCCAACGTCCTGACTTTC
V gene: TRBV10-3; clone size: few; J gene: TRBJ2-5; D gene: NA; CDR3 protein: CAITAGSGETQYF; CDR3 DNA: TGTGCCATCACTGCCGGGAGCGGGGAGACCCAGTACTTC
V gene: TRBV6-5; clone size: few; J gene: TRBJ1-3; D gene: NA; CDR3 protein: CASRSADRFGNTIYF; CDR3 DNA: TGTGCCAGCCGCTCTGCGGACAGATTCGGAAACACCATATATTTT
V gene: TRBV7-2; clone size: NA; J gene: TRBJ1-2; D gene: NA; CDR3 protein: CASSLGPGSNYGYTF; CDR3 DNA: TGTGCCAGCAGCTTAGGCCCAGGGTCCAACTATGGCTACACCTTC
V gene: TRBV11-1; clone size: NA; J gene: TRBJ2-7; D gene: NA; CDR3 protein: CASSLGSPMREQYF; CDR3 DNA: TGTGCCAGCAGTTTAGGGTCCCCGATGCGGGAGCAGTACTTC
V gene: TRBV5-4; clone size: NA; J gene: TRBJ2-3; D gene: TRBD2; CDR3 protein: CASSLTSGSTDTQYF; CDR3 DNA: TGTGCCAGCAGCTTGACTAGCGGGAGCACAGATACGCAGTATTTT
V gene: TRBV11-2; clone size: few; J gene: TRBJ2-1; D gene: TRBD2; CDR3 protein: CASSRTRNEQFF; CDR3 DNA: TGTGCCAGCAGCCGGACTAGGAATGAGCAGTTCTTC
V gene: TRBV28; clone size: few; J gene: TRBJ2-7; D gene: NA; CDR3 protein: CASSFRGTSYEQYF; CDR3 DNA: TGTGCCAGCAGTTTCCGGGGTACTTCCTACGAGCAGTACTTC